The rows below give T cell receptor beta chains drawn from one sample of a study of naive and memory T cell subsets. From the 5' RACE reads, TCRdb called clonotypes with MiXCR, one entry per CDR3 protein. In the table there are about 32,000 distinct CDR3 sequences, over 15% of which are singletons. Receptor source: a female donor in good health. Both conserved end residues are part of each CDR3. The D gene is left open where the match is weak. The size entry is marked missing in some rows and otherwise reads once, few, many or a size class.

j_gene | v_gene | d_gene | abundance | CDR3nt | CDR3aa
TRBJ1-5 | TRBV9 | NA | few | TGTGCCAGCAGCACGCACGTAGATAGCAATCAGCCCCAGCATTTT | CASSTHVDSNQPQHF
TRBJ2-3 | TRBV4-1 | TRBD1 | NA | TGCGCCAGCTCTAGACCGGGACAGGGGGCGACTAGCACAGATACGCAGTATTTT | CASSRPGQGATSTDTQYF
TRBJ2-1 | TRBV29-1 | TRBD1 | many | TGCAGCGTTGGGTTAGGGGGACAGTACTACAATGAGCAGTTCTTC | CSVGLGGQYYNEQFF
TRBJ1-2 | TRBV25-1 | NA | NA | TGTGCCAGCAGTTCCCGGGCGGCTGGCTACACCTTC | CASSSRAAGYTF
TRBJ1-1 | TRBV6-2/TRBV6-3 | NA | many | TGTGCCAGCAGTTACGTGCGGGGAGGCAAAGCTTTCTTT | CASSYVRGGKAFF
TRBJ1-4 | TRBV6-6 | NA | many | TGTGCCAGCCGGGGGGGGGAAAAACTGTTTTTT | CASRGGEKLFF
TRBJ2-5 | TRBV6-5 | NA | many | TGTGCCAGCAGCCAACGTGGGGGCGAGGAGACCCAGTACTTC | CASSQRGGEETQYF
TRBJ2-7 | TRBV25-1 | TRBD2 | NA | TGTGCCAGCGGAGGGAGGGGCGAGCAGTACTTC | CASGGRGEQYF
TRBJ1-2 | TRBV5-1 | NA | NA | TGCGCCAGCAGCTTGGAGGCGGGGATTAACTATGGCTACACCTTC | CASSLEAGINYGYTF
TRBJ2-7 | TRBV5-1 | NA | NA | TGCGCCAGCAGCGTGGACTTCGGTCCTCCCTACGAGCAGTACTTC | CASSVDFGPPYEQYF
TRBJ2-7 | TRBV20-1 | TRBD2 | few | TGCAGTGCTAGAGATATCGGGGGGGGCCGGTCCTACGAGCAGTACTTC | CSARDIGGGRSYEQYF
TRBJ2-7 | TRBV7-2 | NA | few | TGTGCCAGCAGCTTAGGAGCTGATTTGACCGAGCAGTACTTC | CASSLGADLTEQYF
TRBJ1-6 | TRBV20-1 | TRBD1 | NA | TGCAGTGCTAGAGACGGACAGGGGGCTTTTTCACCCCTCCACTTT | CSARDGQGAFSPLHF
TRBJ1-6 | TRBV12-3/TRBV12-4 | TRBD1 | few | TGTGCCAGCACCCGGGACAGGGGTGGGGTCCTCCACTTT | CASTRDRGGVLHF
TRBJ1-2 | TRBV29-1 | NA | many | TGCAGCGTCCTTAGTACCCAGGGTCCCAACTATGGCTACACCTTC | CSVLSTQGPNYGYTF